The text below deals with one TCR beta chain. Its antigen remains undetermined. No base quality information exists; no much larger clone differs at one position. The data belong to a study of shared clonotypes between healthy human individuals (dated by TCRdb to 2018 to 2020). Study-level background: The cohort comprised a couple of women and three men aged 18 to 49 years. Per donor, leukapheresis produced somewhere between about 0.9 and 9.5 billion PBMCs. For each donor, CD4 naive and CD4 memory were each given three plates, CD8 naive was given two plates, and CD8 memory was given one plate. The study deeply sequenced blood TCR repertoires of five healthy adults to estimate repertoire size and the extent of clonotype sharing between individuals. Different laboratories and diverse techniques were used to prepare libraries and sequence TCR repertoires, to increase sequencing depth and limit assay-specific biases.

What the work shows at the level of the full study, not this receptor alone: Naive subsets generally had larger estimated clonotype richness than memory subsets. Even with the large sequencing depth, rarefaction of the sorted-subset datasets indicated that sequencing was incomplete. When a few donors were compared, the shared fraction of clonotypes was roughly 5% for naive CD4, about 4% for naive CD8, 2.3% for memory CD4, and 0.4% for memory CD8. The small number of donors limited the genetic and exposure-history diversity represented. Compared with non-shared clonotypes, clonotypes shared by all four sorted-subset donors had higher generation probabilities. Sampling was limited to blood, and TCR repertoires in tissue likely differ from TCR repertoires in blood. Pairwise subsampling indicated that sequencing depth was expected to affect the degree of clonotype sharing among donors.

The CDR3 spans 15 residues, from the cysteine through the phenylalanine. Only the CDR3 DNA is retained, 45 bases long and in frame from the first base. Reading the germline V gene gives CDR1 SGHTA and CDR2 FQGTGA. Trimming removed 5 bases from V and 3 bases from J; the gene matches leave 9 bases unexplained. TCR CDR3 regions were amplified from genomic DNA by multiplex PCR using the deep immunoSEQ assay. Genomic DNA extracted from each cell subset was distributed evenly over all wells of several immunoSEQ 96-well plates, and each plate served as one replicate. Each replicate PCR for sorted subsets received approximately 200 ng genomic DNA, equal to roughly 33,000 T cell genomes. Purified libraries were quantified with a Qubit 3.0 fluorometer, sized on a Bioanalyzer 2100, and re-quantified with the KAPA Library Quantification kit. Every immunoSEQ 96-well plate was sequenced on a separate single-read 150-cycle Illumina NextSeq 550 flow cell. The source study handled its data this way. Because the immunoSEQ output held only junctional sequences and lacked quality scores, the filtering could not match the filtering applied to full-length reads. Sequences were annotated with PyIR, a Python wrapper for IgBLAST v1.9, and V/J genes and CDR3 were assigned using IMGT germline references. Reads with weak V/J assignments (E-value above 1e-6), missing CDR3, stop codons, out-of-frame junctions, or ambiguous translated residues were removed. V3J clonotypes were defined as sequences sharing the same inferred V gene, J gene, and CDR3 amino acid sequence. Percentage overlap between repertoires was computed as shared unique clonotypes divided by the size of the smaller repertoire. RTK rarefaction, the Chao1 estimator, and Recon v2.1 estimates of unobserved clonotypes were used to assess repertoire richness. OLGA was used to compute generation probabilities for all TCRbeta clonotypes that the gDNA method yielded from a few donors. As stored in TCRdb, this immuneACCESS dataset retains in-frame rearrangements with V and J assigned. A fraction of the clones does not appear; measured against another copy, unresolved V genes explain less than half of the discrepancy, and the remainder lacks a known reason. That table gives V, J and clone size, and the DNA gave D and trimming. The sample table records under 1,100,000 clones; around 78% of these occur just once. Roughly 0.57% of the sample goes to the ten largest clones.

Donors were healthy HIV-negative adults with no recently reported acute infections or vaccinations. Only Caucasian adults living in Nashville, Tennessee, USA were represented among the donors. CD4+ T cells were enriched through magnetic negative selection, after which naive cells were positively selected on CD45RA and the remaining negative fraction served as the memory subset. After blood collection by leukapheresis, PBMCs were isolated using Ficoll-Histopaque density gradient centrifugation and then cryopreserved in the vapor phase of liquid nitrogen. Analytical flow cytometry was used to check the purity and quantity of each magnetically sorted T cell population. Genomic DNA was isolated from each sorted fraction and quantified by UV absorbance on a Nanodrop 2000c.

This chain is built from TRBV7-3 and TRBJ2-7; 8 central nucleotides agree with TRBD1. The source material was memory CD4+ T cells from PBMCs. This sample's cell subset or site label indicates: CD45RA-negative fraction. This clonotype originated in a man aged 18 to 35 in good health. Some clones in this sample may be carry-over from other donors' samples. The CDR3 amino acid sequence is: CASSRATGVYYEQYF. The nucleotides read TGTGCCAGCAGCCGGGCGACAGGGGTGTACTACGAGCAGTACTTC.